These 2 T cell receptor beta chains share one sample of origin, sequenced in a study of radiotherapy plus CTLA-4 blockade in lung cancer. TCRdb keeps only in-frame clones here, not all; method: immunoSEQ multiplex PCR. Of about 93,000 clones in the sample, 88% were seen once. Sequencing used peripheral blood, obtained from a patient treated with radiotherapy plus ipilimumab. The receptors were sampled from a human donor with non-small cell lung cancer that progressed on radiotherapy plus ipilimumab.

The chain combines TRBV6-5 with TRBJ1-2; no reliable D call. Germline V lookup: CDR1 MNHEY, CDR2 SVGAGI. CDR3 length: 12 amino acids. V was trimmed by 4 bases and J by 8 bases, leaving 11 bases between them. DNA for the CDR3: TGTGCCAGCAGTTCCCCGACGACCGGCTACACCTTC. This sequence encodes CASSSPTTGYTF.

The CDR3 reads CASSLTQGGYNEQFF. Here the CDR3 DNA reads TGTGCCAGCAGCTTAACCCAGGGTGGGTACAATGAGCAGTTCTTC. The J gene is TRBJ2-1, the V gene TRBV7-3; tentative D call: TRBD1 (5 bases). The CDR3 is made up of 15 amino acids. V shed 0 bases and J shed 4 bases, with 10 bases lying between them. CDR1 SGHTA and CDR2 FQGTGA come from the germline V gene.